The next 17 T cell receptor beta chains were all read from a single sample in a study of neoadjuvant anti-PD-1 for oral cavity cancer (dated by TCRdb to 2020 to 2022). The label giving this sample's time point can be read as: after neoadjuvant nivolumab, at surgical resection. Libraries were constructed by the immunoSEQ multiplex PCR assay. TCRdb re-hosts the immuneACCESS table, in-frame sequences only. Its copies lack some clones; in the studies checked, an unresolved V gene accounts for under half of them, and the cause for the rest is not known. In all, the sample holds approximately 37,000 clones, and 38% of those were seen once. The ten largest clones represent more than 15% of the sample. The sequenced sample was tumor tissue, obtained after nivolumab (anti-PD-1) treatment. The receptor set was obtained from a person aged 35 to 85 with oral cavity squamous cell carcinoma.

This clone was seen many times. V is TRBV5-6 and J is TRBJ2-5, with 8 nucleotides matching TRBD2. V trimming: 2 bases; J trimming: 5 bases; junction bases outside the gene matches: 5. The CDR3 is made up of 14 amino acids. Germline CDR1 and CDR2: SGHDT and YYEEEE. The CDR3 bases are TGTGCCAGCAGCTTAGCGGGAGCGAGGGAGACCCAGTACTTC. Translating gives CASSLAGARETQYF.

CDR3 nucleotides: TGTGCCAGCAGCACTCCCCCTACAGGGGGCAGTAACTATGGCTACACCTTC. Protein: CASSTPPTGGSNYGYTF. The V and J genes are TRBV4-2 and TRBJ1-2, with TRBD1 matching over 9 bases. The CDR3 has 17 residues. Looked up from germline, CDR1 is LGHNA and CDR2 is YNFKEQ. V shed 5 bases and J 1 base; nucleotides not matched to a gene: 11.

This clone was seen a handful of times. The chain has TRBV15 and TRBJ1-2; 8 positions agree with TRBD1. The ends lost 0 bases at V and 5 bases at J; junction bases unmatched: 8. The CDR3 contains 16 residues. Germline-derived CDR1 and CDR2 are LNHNV and YYDKDF (reference sequence). The chain's CDR3 is CATSRDYGRGPYGYTF. Here the CDR3 DNA reads TGTGCCACCAGCAGAGATTACGGCAGGGGGCCTTATGGCTACACCTTC.

This clone was observed a few times. CDR3 sequence: CATYTSPGLAGEGAYNEQFF. CDR3 nucleotide sequence: TGCGCCACCTATACAAGTCCGGGACTAGCGGGAGAAGGGGCCTACAATGAGCAGTTCTTC. The rearrangement links TRBV5-1 to TRBJ2-1; 14 positions agree with TRBD2. With 9 bases clipped from V and 2 bases from J, the junction kept 19 bases outside the gene matches. Looked up from germline, CDR1 is SGHRS and CDR2 is YFSETQ. The CDR3 is made up of 20 amino acids.

This clone was counted only a few times. The V call is TRBV28, the J call TRBJ2-3; D gene unclear. V was cut by 5 bases and J by 8 bases, with 20 bases left in between. Germline CDR1 is MDHEN and CDR2 is SYDVKM. The CDR3 consists of 15 residues. The DNA of the CDR3 is TGTGCCAGCAGTAAATCCCGGGCCTCTTGGGGTACGCAGTATTTT. Protein: CASSKSRASWGTQYF. Full variable domain (remainder filled in from reference TRBV28 and TRBJ2-3): DVKVTQSSRYLVKRTGEKVFLECVQDMDHENMFWYRQDPGLGLRLIYFSYDVKMKEKGDIPEGYSVSREKKERFSLILESASTNQTSMYLCASSKSRASWGTQYFGPGTRLTVL.

This chain uses TRBV4-1 with TRBJ1-4; 10 bases agree with TRBD1. The CDR3 sequence is 16 residues long. CDR1 and CDR2 from the germline V gene are MGHRA and YSYEKL. V lost 3 bases to trimming and J lost 6 bases; unmatched junction nucleotides: 7. CDR3 nucleotide sequence: TGCGCCAGCAGCCAGGCCTCCGGGACAGGGGATGAAAAACTGTTTTTT. This encodes CASSQASGTGDEKLFF.

The chain employs TRBV5-6 and TRBJ2-7; tentatively, D is TRBD2 (5 bases). The CDR3 totals 16 residues. Between the trimmed V and J ends, which lost 4 bases and 6 bases, there was a span of 23 bases. The V gene's germline CDR1 is SGHDT and CDR2 YYEEEE. The CDR3 DNA is TGTGCCAGCAGCACCTACTACGAGGGTAGAACTCGCGAGCAGTACTTC. This gives the protein CASSTYYEGRTREQYF. Combining the CDR3 with reference TRBV5-6 and TRBJ2-7 gives the whole variable domain DAGVTQSPTHLIKTRGQQVTLRCSPKSGHDTVSWYQQALGQGPQFIFQYYEEEERQRGNFPDRFSGHQFPNYSSELNVNALLLGDSALYLCASSTYYEGRTREQYFGPGTRLTVT.

This clone was seen a handful of times. This chain links TRBV19 with TRBJ2-7, with unresolved D. Germline V gene sequence: CDR1 LNHDA, CDR2 SQIVND (reference sequence). CDR3 length equals 14 residues. V was shortened by 8 bases and J by 3 bases, with 17 bases between the two germline ends. The CDR3 loop is CASRCWRHDYEQYF. The CDR3 bases are TGTGCCAGTCGGTGTTGGCGGCACGACTACGAGCAGTACTTC.

The J gene is TRBJ1-2, the V gene TRBV4-1; the D gene is possibly TRBD1 (5 bases). Deletions cut 4 bases from V and 2 bases from J, with 11 bases between. This CDR3 has 14 residues. Germline V CDR1 and CDR2: MGHRA, YSYEKL. The CDR3 DNA reads as TGCGCCAGCAGCCGCCAAGAGGGGAACTATGGCTACACCTTC. Translated, it gives CASSRQEGNYGYTF.

This chain uses TRBV2 with TRBJ2-7, with D unresolved. The CDR3 consists of 12 residues. Trimming stripped 5 bases from V and 4 bases from J, with 9 bases between. Germline CDR1 reads SNHLY; CDR2 reads FYNNEI. CDR3 DNA sequence: TGTGCCAGCAGTTCCGGATATTACGAGCAGTACTTC. As protein: CASSSGYYEQYF.

The gene calls are TRBV10-3 and TRBJ2-3; D is uncertain. The CDR3 extends over 14 amino acids. Germline V gene sequence: CDR1 ENHRY, CDR2 SYGVKD. V gave up 3 bases and J gave up 0 bases, with 7 bases separating them. The CDR3 sequence: CAISDLYSTDTQYF. Here the CDR3 DNA reads TGTGCCATCAGTGACCTTTACAGCACAGATACGCAGTATTTT.

The rearrangement links TRBV7-3 to TRBJ2-3; 8 bases map to TRBD1. The germline V gene encodes CDR1 SGHTA and CDR2 FQGTGA. V was clipped by 4 bases and J by 6 bases; unmatched bases: 9. This CDR3 comprises 15 residues. CDR3 nucleotides: TGTGCCAGCAGCTCCGGGACAGGACGTGGGGATACGCAGTATTTT. Protein: CASSSGTGRGDTQYF.

This clone was seen a few times. CDR3 bases: TGTGCCAGCACCCTGGACAGGGGAGGTGGGGCCAACGTCCTGACTTTC. It codes for CASTLDRGGGANVLTF. The gene calls are TRBV2 and TRBJ2-6; TRBD1 aligns across 9 bases. V was clipped by 7 bases and J by 3 bases; unmatched bases: 7. Germline CDR1 reads SNHLY; CDR2 reads FYNNEI. CDR3 length: 16 amino acids.

The rearrangement uses TRBV6-6 and TRBJ2-5; D gene ambiguous. Deletions cut 4 bases from V and 3 bases from J, with 9 bases between. Germline values: CDR1 MNHNY, CDR2 SVGAGI (reference sequence). CDR3 length equals 13 residues. Here the CDR3 DNA reads TGTGCCAGCAGTTCCGGCAGCAAAGAGACCCAGTACTTC. Translating gives CASSSGSKETQYF.

The rearrangement joins TRBV19 to TRBJ2-5; D possibly corresponds to TRBD1 (6 bases). Trimming took 3 bases from V and 4 from J, leaving 18 bases between them. The CDR3 is made up of 16 amino acids. Germline CDR1 reads LNHDA; CDR2 reads SQIVND (reference sequence). The CDR3 reads CASSIEWSGRGETQYF. CDR3 nucleotide sequence: TGTGCCAGTAGTATCGAGTGGTCTGGCAGGGGAGAGACCCAGTACTTC.

This clone has just one count. The gene calls are TRBV30 and TRBJ2-7; a possible D gene is TRBD2 (6 bases). The CDR3 has 13 residues. Trimming removed 1 base at V and 2 bases at J, with 9 bases between. Germline V gives CDR1 GTSNPN, CDR2 SVGIG (reference sequence). The CDR3 nucleotides read TGTGCCTGGAGTGCTCGGACTACCTACGAGCAGTACTTC. Encoded protein: CAWSARTTYEQYF.

The genes are TRBV19 and TRBJ1-2; D may be TRBD1 (6 bases). CDR3 size: 14 residues. Germline CDR1 LNHDA, CDR2 SQIVND (reference sequence). Deletions cut 3 bases from V and 8 bases from J, with 16 bases between. CDR3 region: CASSIPGGWRGYTF. CDR3 nucleotide sequence: TGTGCCAGTAGTATCCCCGGGGGCTGGCGAGGCTACACCTTC.